The rows below give T cell receptor beta chains drawn from one sample of a study of cytomegalovirus exposure and HLA in healthy donors. Assay: immunoSEQ multiplex PCR; the TCRdb copy retains only in-frame clones and omits some. Of 200,000 to 250,000 clones in the sample, approximately 80% were seen once. Sequences were obtained from PBMCs. The origin of the receptors is a man aged 35-49 years in good health and CMV-seronegative. The CDR3 runs from the conserved cysteine through the conserved F or W. A D gene is named only where the DNA matches it firmly. A row's size may be missing; if present it is once, few, many or a size class.

v_call: TRBV29-1; d_call: NA; cdr3_length: 12; j_call: TRBJ2-7; clone_size: NA; cdr3_aa: CSVGGGTYEQYF; cdr3_nt: TGCAGCGTTGGTGGCGGAACCTACGAGCAGTACTTC
v_call: TRBV29-1; d_call: TRBD1; cdr3_length: 12; j_call: TRBJ2-7; clone_size: NA; cdr3_aa: CSVRDRGHEQYF; cdr3_nt: TGCAGCGTTCGGGACAGGGGACACGAGCAGTACTTC
v_call: TRBV6-5; d_call: NA; cdr3_length: 13; j_call: TRBJ1-5; clone_size: NA; cdr3_aa: CASSYELNQPQHF; cdr3_nt: TGTGCCAGCAGTTACGAGCTGAATCAGCCCCAGCATTTT
v_call: TRBV4-3; d_call: TRBD1; cdr3_length: 16; j_call: TRBJ2-3; clone_size: NA; cdr3_aa: CASSSQTGQGTDTQYF; cdr3_nt: TGCGCCAGCAGCTCTCAGACGGGACAGGGCACAGATACGCAGTATTTT
v_call: TRBV30; d_call: NA; cdr3_length: 14; j_call: TRBJ1-5; clone_size: NA; cdr3_aa: CAWSVSGEGQPQHF; cdr3_nt: TGTGCCTGGAGTGTGTCGGGGGAGGGTCAGCCCCAGCATTTT
v_call: TRBV29-1; d_call: TRBD1; cdr3_length: 15; j_call: TRBJ1-1; clone_size: NA; cdr3_aa: CSAKTRQGASTEAFF; cdr3_nt: TGCAGCGCGAAAACCCGACAGGGGGCGAGTACTGAAGCTTTCTTT
v_call: TRBV7-9; d_call: TRBD2; cdr3_length: 17; j_call: TRBJ2-1; clone_size: NA; cdr3_aa: CASSSRTSGRTYNEQFF; cdr3_nt: TGTGCCAGCAGCTCCAGGACTAGCGGGAGGACCTACAATGAGCAGTTCTTC
v_call: TRBV9; d_call: TRBD2; cdr3_length: 17; j_call: TRBJ2-3; clone_size: NA; cdr3_aa: CASSPSIAGGTTDTQYF; cdr3_nt: TGTGCCAGCAGCCCCAGTATAGCGGGGGGCACAACAGATACGCAGTATTTT
v_call: TRBV21-1; d_call: NA; cdr3_length: 18; j_call: TRBJ1-2; clone_size: NA; cdr3_aa: CASTKRPGGVLPNYGYTF; cdr3_nt: TGTGCCAGCACCAAGAGGCCGGGGGGGGTGCTACCTAACTATGGCTACACCTTC
v_call: TRBV5-4; d_call: TRBD2; cdr3_length: 16; j_call: TRBJ2-5; clone_size: NA; cdr3_aa: CASTEKRGGSLETQYF; cdr3_nt: TGTGCCAGCACTGAAAAGCGAGGCGGGAGCTTGGAGACCCAGTACTTC
v_call: TRBV30; d_call: NA; cdr3_length: 11; j_call: TRBJ1-1; clone_size: NA; cdr3_aa: CAWSVRSEAFF; cdr3_nt: TGTGCCTGGAGTGTACGGTCTGAAGCTTTCTTT
v_call: TRBV25-1; d_call: TRBD1; cdr3_length: 14; j_call: TRBJ1-3; clone_size: NA; cdr3_aa: CASTVTGVGNTIYF; cdr3_nt: TGTGCCAGCACCGTAACAGGGGTTGGAAACACCATATATTTT
v_call: TRBV6-6; d_call: NA; cdr3_length: 14; j_call: TRBJ1-2; clone_size: NA; cdr3_aa: CASSGPGRVSSYTF; cdr3_nt: TGTGCCAGCAGTGGCCCGGGGAGGGTATCCAGCTACACCTTC
v_call: TRBV7-9; d_call: TRBD1; cdr3_length: 19; j_call: TRBJ2-1; clone_size: NA; cdr3_aa: CASSYPGQGARQVYNEQFF; cdr3_nt: TGTGCCAGCAGCTACCCGGGACAGGGGGCCCGTCAGGTCTACAATGAGCAGTTCTTC
v_call: TRBV11-2; d_call: TRBD1; cdr3_length: 17; j_call: TRBJ2-7; clone_size: NA; cdr3_aa: CASSSLGDGTGTYEQYF; cdr3_nt: TGTGCCAGCAGCTCGCTTGGGGACGGGACAGGTACCTACGAGCAGTACTTC
v_call: TRBV7-2; d_call: NA; cdr3_length: 13; j_call: TRBJ1-5; clone_size: NA; cdr3_aa: CASSLGVDQPQHF; cdr3_nt: TGTGCCAGCAGCTTAGGAGTCGATCAGCCCCAGCATTTT
v_call: TRBV7-9; d_call: NA; cdr3_length: 15; j_call: TRBJ2-1; clone_size: few; cdr3_aa: CASSLGGGFSNEQFF; cdr3_nt: TGTGCCAGCAGCTTAGGCGGTGGTTTTTCGAATGAGCAGTTCTTC
v_call: TRBV7-2; d_call: TRBD1; cdr3_length: 14; j_call: TRBJ2-5; clone_size: once; cdr3_aa: CASSLDRGSETQYF; cdr3_nt: TGTGCCAGCAGCTTAGACAGGGGGTCGGAGACCCAGTACTTC
v_call: TRBV12-5; d_call: TRBD2; cdr3_length: 17; j_call: TRBJ2-5; clone_size: NA; cdr3_aa: CASGLPLSGGHQETQYF; cdr3_nt: TGTGCTAGTGGTTTGCCCCTAAGCGGGGGTCACCAAGAGACCCAGTACTTC
v_call: TRBV12-5; d_call: TRBD2; cdr3_length: 17; j_call: TRBJ2-2; clone_size: NA; cdr3_aa: CASGPTSGGPNTGELFF; cdr3_nt: TGTGCTAGTGGCCCTACTAGCGGGGGCCCTAACACCGGGGAGCTGTTTTTT
v_call: TRBV5-5; d_call: NA; cdr3_length: 13; j_call: TRBJ1-1; clone_size: NA; cdr3_aa: CASREDLNTEAFF; cdr3_nt: TGTGCCAGCAGAGAGGACTTAAACACTGAAGCTTTCTTT
v_call: TRBV19; d_call: NA; cdr3_length: 13; j_call: TRBJ1-1; clone_size: NA; cdr3_aa: CASTTRLNTEAFF; cdr3_nt: TGTGCCAGTACAACCAGGCTGAACACTGAAGCTTTCTTT
v_call: TRBV7-8; d_call: NA; cdr3_length: 14; j_call: TRBJ2-6; clone_size: NA; cdr3_aa: CAAPESSGANVLTF; cdr3_nt: TGTGCCGCCCCGGAGAGCTCTGGGGCCAACGTCCTGACTTTC
v_call: TRBV9; d_call: TRBD1; cdr3_length: 16; j_call: TRBJ2-5; clone_size: once; cdr3_aa: CASSVRQGGYQETQYF; cdr3_nt: TGTGCCAGCAGCGTACGACAGGGCGGGTACCAAGAGACCCAGTACTTC
v_call: TRBV11-2; d_call: NA; cdr3_length: 13; j_call: TRBJ2-1; clone_size: NA; cdr3_aa: CASSFRVTNEQFF; cdr3_nt: TGTGCCAGCAGCTTTCGGGTTACGAATGAGCAGTTCTTC